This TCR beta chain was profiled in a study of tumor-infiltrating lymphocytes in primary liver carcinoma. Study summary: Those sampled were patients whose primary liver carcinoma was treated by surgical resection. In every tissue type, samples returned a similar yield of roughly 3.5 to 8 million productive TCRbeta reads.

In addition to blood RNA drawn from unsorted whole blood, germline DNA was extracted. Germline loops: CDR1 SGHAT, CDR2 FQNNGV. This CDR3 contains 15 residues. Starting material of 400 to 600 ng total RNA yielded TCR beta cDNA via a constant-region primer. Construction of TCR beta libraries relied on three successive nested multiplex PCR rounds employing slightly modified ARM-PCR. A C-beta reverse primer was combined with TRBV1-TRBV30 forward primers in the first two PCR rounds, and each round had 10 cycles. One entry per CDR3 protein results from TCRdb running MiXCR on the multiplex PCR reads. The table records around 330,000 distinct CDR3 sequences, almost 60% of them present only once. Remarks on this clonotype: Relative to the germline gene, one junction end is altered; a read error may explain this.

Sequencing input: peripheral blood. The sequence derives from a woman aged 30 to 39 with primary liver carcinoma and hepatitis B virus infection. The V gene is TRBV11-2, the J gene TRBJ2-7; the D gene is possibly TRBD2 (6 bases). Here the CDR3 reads CASCLGPGDSYGQYF. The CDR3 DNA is TGTGCCAGCTGCTTGGGGCCCGGGGACTCCTACGGGCAGTACTTC.